This TCR beta chain comes out of a study of T cells in tumors after PD-1 blockade. Study information: Excluded were patients with checkpoint blockade, immunosuppressants, or radiotherapy or other anti-cancer therapy within 4 weeks. Daily vismodegib 150 mg continued in a subset of anti-PD-1-treated patients. Peripheral blood samples averaged 36,536 unique clonotypes and 95,000 to 120,000 templates.

This CDR3 has 13 amino acids. The V end lost 4 bases, the J end lost 3 bases, and 9 bases lay between the germline ends. The V gene's germline CDR1 is SGDLS and CDR2 YYNGEE. The data were produced by immunoSEQ multiplex PCR, yet TCRdb's version contains in-frame clones alone and is incomplete. The sample shows about 47,000 clones, approximately 80% of them seen only once. The sequence was obtained from a human donor with advanced basal cell or squamous cell carcinoma (not recorded which). Sequences were derived from PBMCs, sampled before anti-PD-1 therapy. The chain has TRBV9 and TRBJ2-3; D is unclear. CDR3 nucleotides: TGTGCCAGCAGCTCCCGAATTACAGATACGCAGTATTTT. Translated, it gives CASSSRITDTQYF.